The 30 T cell receptor beta chains below all came from one sample that was sequenced in a study of T cells after posttransplantation cyclophosphamide (dated by TCRdb to about 2016). Viable CD3+CD4+ or CD3+CD8+ cells that were CCR7+CD45RA+CD45RO-CD95-CD27+CD28+ were defined as naive T cells. Libraries came from the immunoSEQ multiplex PCR assay. Here the immuneACCESS table is served through TCRdb, limited to in-frame sequences with V and J called. Missing clones are a known gap in these copies; in checked studies unresolved V genes cover under half, and the rest lacks a known reason. The sample profile shows 9,500 to 10,000 clones; 98% of them were found once. Around 0.25% of the sample lies in the top ten. The material sequenced was naive CD4+ T cells sorted from PBMCs. The receptor set was obtained from a woman aged 60-75 years in good health, CMV-negative, and a related stem cell transplant donor.

This chain uses TRBV7-9 with TRBJ2-7, with D possibly matching TRBD2 (6 bases). The germline gives CDR1 SEHNR, CDR2 FQNEAQ (reference sequence). V lost 5 bases, J lost 2 bases, and 16 bases lay in between. The CDR3 has 15 residues. CDR3 sequence reads: CASSLEAGGAYEQYF. CDR3 coding DNA: TGTGCCAGCAGCCTAGAGGCTGGCGGGGCCTACGAGCAGTACTTC.

The CDR3 DNA reads as TGTGCCAGCAGCTTAGGTCCAGGGGAACAGCCCCAGCATTTT. It encodes CASSLGPGEQPQHF. This rearrangement joins TRBV7-2 to TRBJ1-5; D may be TRBD1 (6 bases). The CDR3 consists of 14 residues. V lost 1 base and J lost 7, with 11 bases in between. The germline CDR1 and CDR2 sequences are SGHTA and FQGNSA.

This rearrangement joins TRBV6-5 to TRBJ2-1; tentatively, D is TRBD1 (5 bases). The CDR3 is 13 residues long. From germline, CDR1 is MNHEY and CDR2 SVGAGI. V was cut by 6 bases and J by 4 bases, with 10 bases left in between. In DNA, the CDR3 is TGTGCCAGCAGGGCCGACAGATACAATGAGCAGTTCTTC. Its translation: CASRADRYNEQFF.

This chain uses TRBV5-5 with TRBJ2-3; the D is unclear. CDR1 is SGHKS and CDR2 is YYEKEE in the germline V gene (reference sequence). V lost 0 bases to trimming and J lost 2 bases, with 7 bases between them. The CDR3 is 14 residues long. The CDR3 region has the DNA TGTGCCAGCAGCTTGGGGCCGTTCACAGATACGCAGTATTTT. Protein: CASSLGPFTDTQYF.

This sequence joins TRBV7-2 and TRBJ2-6, with 8 bases aligning to TRBD1. Looked up from germline, CDR1 is SGHTA and CDR2 is FQGNSA. Trimming took 4 bases from V and 2 from J; bases not matched to a gene: 13. This CDR3 spans 19 amino acids. CDR3 sequence: CASSSHGQGSATGANVLTF. The CDR3 coding sequence is TGTGCCAGCAGCTCCCACGGACAGGGATCGGCAACTGGGGCCAACGTCCTGACTTTC.

The J gene is TRBJ2-7, the V gene TRBV27; D is ambiguous. Per germline, CDR1 MNHEY and CDR2 SMNVEV (reference sequence). The CDR3 is made up of 13 amino acids. V dropped 8 bases and J dropped 2 bases, with 13 bases sitting between them. CDR3 region: CASRTDNAYEQYV. CDR3 coding DNA: TGTGCCAGCCGCACTGACAACGCCTACGAGCAGTACGTC.

This chain links TRBV7-8 with TRBJ2-1; perhaps TRBD1 as D (5 bases). This CDR3 comprises 18 residues. Per the germline V gene, CDR1 is SGHVS and CDR2 is FQNEAQ. With 2 bases removed from V and 1 base from J, the gap between germline ends came to 18 bases. CDR3 in amino acids: CASSLIWGGPRSYNEQFF. The CDR3 region has the DNA TGTGCCAGCAGCTTAATCTGGGGCGGACCCAGGTCCTACAATGAGCAGTTCTTC.

This sequence joins TRBV5-4 and TRBJ1-4, with D perhaps TRBD1 (5 bases). With 3 bases removed from V and 8 bases from J, the gap between germline ends came to 17 bases. The CDR3 runs 15 residues. CDR1 SGHNT and CDR2 YYREEE come from the germline V gene (reference sequence). CDR3 sequence: CASSSGGSRGEKLFF. The DNA of the CDR3 is TGTGCCAGCAGCTCCGGTGGCAGTCGGGGGGAAAAACTGTTTTTT.

This clone showed up just once. V gene TRBV7-8 combines with J gene TRBJ2-1; 15 bases match TRBD2. Germline V lookup: CDR1 SGHVS, CDR2 FQNEAQ. This CDR3 has 19 amino acids. V shed 5 bases, J shed 3 bases, and the junction held 11 bases outside the gene matches. The CDR3 DNA follows: TGTGCCAGCAGCCGTAGCGGACTAGCGGGAGGGCCCCACTACAATGAGCAGTTCTTC. Protein: CASSRSGLAGGPHYNEQFF.

The chain has TRBV27 and TRBJ2-2, with 9 bases identical to TRBD1. V gave up 7 bases and J gave up 4 bases; unmatched junction bases: 4. Germline V CDR1 and CDR2: MNHEY, SMNVEV (reference sequence). The CDR3 is 14 residues long. Here the CDR3 reads CASKQGAITGELFF. The CDR3 DNA reads as TGTGCCAGCAAACAGGGGGCCATCACCGGGGAGCTGTTTTTT.

V and J are TRBV4-3 and TRBJ2-3; 12 nucleotides line up with TRBD2. CDR1 and CDR2 (germline): LGHNA, YSLEER. After removal of 0 bases from V and 5 bases from J, the junction contained 6 bases not matched to a gene. The CDR3 runs to 17 residues. Written as DNA, the CDR3 is TGCGCCAGCAGCCAAGATGGACTAGCGGGACAGATAGATACGCAGTATTTT. It yields the protein CASSQDGLAGQIDTQYF.

The chain links TRBV6-1 to TRBJ2-1, with TRBD2 identical over 9 bases. Germline CDR1 is MNHNS and CDR2 is SASEGT. The CDR3 covers 16 residues. The V gene end was trimmed by 1 base and the J gene end by 1 base; junction bases not matched to a gene: 2. CDR3 in DNA: TGTGCCAGCAGTGAAGTCCTAGCGGGATCCTACAATGAGCAGTTCTTC. It encodes CASSEVLAGSYNEQFF.

The rearrangement uses TRBV5-4 and TRBJ2-3; the D gene is possibly TRBD1 (5 bases). The CDR3 has 15 amino acids. V shed 0 bases and J shed 1 base, with 9 bases lying between them. Germline lookup yields CDR1 SGHNT and CDR2 YYREEE (reference sequence). CDR3 region: CASSLEQARTDTQYF. The CDR3 DNA is TGTGCCAGCAGCTTGGAACAGGCTCGCACAGATACGCAGTATTTT.

This chain uses TRBV30 with TRBJ1-1; D is possibly TRBD1 (5 bases). CDR1 is GTSNPN, CDR2 SVGIG, per germline (reference sequence). There are 13 residues in the CDR3. Trimming cost V 2 bases and J 4 bases, with 11 bases left between them. The CDR3 loop reads CAWSKNTGTEAFF. CDR3 DNA: TGTGCCTGGAGTAAGAATACAGGCACTGAAGCTTTCTTT.

The gene calls are TRBV5-4 and TRBJ1-2; a possible D gene is TRBD1 (5 bases). Trimming pared 1 base from V and 7 bases from J, leaving 11 bases between. Germline V gives CDR1 SGHNT, CDR2 YYREEE (reference sequence). The CDR3 covers 13 residues. In DNA form, the CDR3 reads TGTGCCAGCAGCTTGCAGGGTCGGCGTGGCTACACCTTC. It is translated as CASSLQGRRGYTF.

The V call is TRBV7-2, the J call TRBJ1-3; no reliable D call. Germline-derived CDR1 and CDR2 are SGHTA and FQGNSA. Trimming shortened V by 5 bases and J by 4 bases, and 15 bases separated the two germline ends. CDR3 size: 15 residues. CDR3 sequence: CASSETRPGGNTIYF. Written as DNA, the CDR3 is TGTGCCAGCAGCGAAACAAGGCCGGGGGGAAACACCATATATTTT.

The chain links TRBV5-4 to TRBJ2-7; 8 bases match TRBD1. J was trimmed by 5 bases and V by 5 bases; bases with no gene match: 6. The CDR3 sequence is 13 residues long. CDR1 SGHNT and CDR2 YYREEE come from the germline V gene (reference sequence). CDR3 nucleotide sequence: TGTGCCAGCAGTCGGACAGGGATCAACGAGCAGTACGTC. This encodes CASSRTGINEQYV.

The J gene is TRBJ2-7, the V gene TRBV21-1; TRBD1 reflects the table's D call only, with no check against the DNA. TRBV21-1 is marked as a pseudogene. The CDR3 totals 13 residues. CDR3 loop: CARRFDTSNEQYF. In nucleotides, the CDR3 is TGTGCCAGGCGCTTCGACACTTCCAACGAGCAGTACTTC.

The count of this clone is one. This sequence joins TRBV5-1 and TRBJ2-7; a possible D gene is TRBD2 (5 bases). The V and J ends lost 0 bases and 3 bases respectively, with 10 bases between them. The germline V gene has CDR1 SGHRS and CDR2 YFSETQ. There are 14 residues in the CDR3. CDR3 DNA sequence: TGCGCCAGCAGCTTGGGAGGGAGCGTCTACGAGCAGTACTTC. Translated: CASSLGGSVYEQYF.

The chain recombines TRBV28 with TRBJ2-5; TRBD2 aligns across 8 bases. Unmatched junction bases numbered 10, after V lost 8 bases and J lost 2 bases. The germline V gene has CDR1 MDHEN and CDR2 SYDVKM. CDR3 length: 15 residues. CDR3 amino acids: CASLPGVAGQETQYF. CDR3 in DNA: TGTGCCAGCCTACCTGGAGTAGCGGGGCAAGAGACCCAGTACTTC.

The V and J genes are TRBV5-4 and TRBJ2-2, with 7 nucleotides matching TRBD2. V dropped 4 bases and J dropped 0; count of bases not matched to a gene: 9. The V gene's germline CDR1 is SGHNT and CDR2 YYREEE (reference sequence). The CDR3 is 17 amino acids. The CDR3 DNA reads TGTGCCAGCAGCCGAGAAAAAGCGGGATCGAACACCGGGGAGCTGTTTTTT. Encoded protein: CASSREKAGSNTGELFF.

The chain joins TRBV6-1 to TRBJ1-3; D remains unclear. The CDR3 has 13 amino acids. CDR1 is MNHNS, CDR2 SASEGT, per germline. Trimming removed 7 bases at V and 1 base at J, with 8 bases between. As DNA, the CDR3 is TGTGCCAGCATGGCGGGATCTGGAAACACCATATATTTT. Amino acid sequence: CASMAGSGNTIYF.

The gene calls are TRBV5-3 and TRBJ2-2; TRBD2 matches at 8 bases. TRBV5-3 carries the ORF label, with uncertain function. The CDR3 runs 19 residues. V lost 1 base, J lost 4 bases, and 15 bases stayed unmatched. Here the CDR3 reads CARSLQRSSGRTRTGELFF. The CDR3 DNA is TGTGCCAGAAGCTTGCAACGTTCCAGCGGGAGAACCCGCACCGGGGAGCTGTTTTTT.

The rearrangement links TRBV6-1 to TRBJ1-2; D remains unclear. The V gene's germline CDR1 is MNHNS and CDR2 SASEGT. The CDR3 is 12 residues long. The ends were cut back, 1 base at V and 3 bases at J, with 3 bases in the middle. The CDR3 DNA follows: TGTGCCAGCAGTGAAGTAGACTATGGCTACACCTTC. Amino acids: CASSEVDYGYTF.

The chain couples TRBV11-2 to TRBJ1-4, with D possibly being TRBD1 (5 bases). This CDR3 spans 16 amino acids. Trimming removed 5 bases at V and 6 bases at J, with 19 bases between. Per the germline V gene, CDR1 is SGHAT and CDR2 is FQNNGV. CDR3 DNA: TGTGCCAGCAGCATACTAATCAGGGAAGGGGATGAAAAACTGTTTTTT. Translating gives CASSILIREGDEKLFF.

The chain is built from TRBV2 and TRBJ1-5, with 7 bases fitting TRBD1. The V segment lost 6 bases and the J segment 4 bases; nucleotides outside the gene matches: 3. Germline CDR1 reads SNHLY; CDR2 reads FYNNEI. The CDR3 has 13 residues. In DNA form, the CDR3 reads TGTGCCAGCAGCCGGGACAGTAATCAGCCCCAGCATTTT. Its translation: CASSRDSNQPQHF.

Note on this clone: A read error may produce the germline difference seen at one junction end. The identical CDR3 is also encoded by other nucleotide sequences in the sample. The CDR3 nucleotides read TGTGCCAGCAGCTTCGGAGCCGCAAATTCCCCCCTCCACTTT. It translates to CASSFGAANSPLHF. The chain employs TRBV5-5 and TRBJ1-6; D not certain. Germline CDR1 reads SGHKS; CDR2 reads YYEKEE (reference sequence). The CDR3 contains 14 residues.

The chain has TRBV5-1 and TRBJ2-1; 14 bases are shared with TRBD2. CDR1 and CDR2 from the germline V gene are SGHRS and YFSETQ. With 4 bases clipped from V and 7 bases from J, the junction kept 1 base outside the gene matches. The CDR3 extends over 14 amino acids. The CDR3 nucleotides read TGCGCCAGCAGCCGGACTAGCGGGAGGAATGAGCAGTTCTTC. Translated, it gives CASSRTSGRNEQFF.

The genes are TRBV27 and TRBJ2-3; D might be TRBD1 (7 bases). Germline values: CDR1 MNHEY, CDR2 SMNVEV (reference sequence). Trimming removed 7 bases from V and 2 bases from J, with 10 bases in between. The CDR3 consists of 13 residues. The CDR3 nucleotides read TGTGCCAGCACAGGGGGGCCCACAGATACGCAGTATTTT. Translated, it gives CASTGGPTDTQYF.

This clone has only one observation. In the same sample, other DNA sequences code for this CDR3. The chain employs TRBV29-1 and TRBJ2-3, with TRBD2 matching 9 bases. The V gene end was trimmed by 4 bases and the J gene end by 2 bases; junction bases not matched to a gene: 7. The CDR3 has 15 residues. Germline CDR1 reads SQVTM; CDR2 reads ANQGSEA. CDR3 sequence reads: CSVALAGSNTDTQYF. CDR3 coding DNA: TGCAGCGTTGCGCTAGCGGGATCGAACACAGATACGCAGTATTTT.